This record looks at one T cell receptor beta chain sequence and its context. The repertoire was sequenced with immunoSEQ multiplex PCR; TCRdb's copy has only in-frame clones and lacks some. This sample has 50,000 to 65,000 clones, with over 85% found just once. These data are taken from a study of technical replicates of blood from several donors. Sequencing input: PBMCs. This sequence originates from a human donor in good health. Some clones in this sample may be carry-over from other donors' samples.

This CDR3 reads CASSVTGTNEKLFF. CDR3 nucleotides: TGTGCCAGCAGCGTAACAGGGACTAATGAAAAACTGTTTTTT. The rearrangement links TRBV9 to TRBJ1-4; a weak D match, TRBD1 (6 bases). Trimming removed 1 base at V and 2 bases at J, with 6 bases between. Germline values: CDR1 SGDLS, CDR2 YYNGEE. CDR3 length equals 14 residues.